The rows below give T cell receptor beta chains drawn from one sample of a study of human T cells and chemical hapten exposure. TCRdb itself ran the RACE reads through MiXCR, one entry per CDR3 protein. Counted here are about 65,000 distinct CDR3 sequences, about 6.5% occurring once; the ten biggest clones make up around 3.4%. The sample comprised whole blood. All receptors come from a female donor in good health. Some clones in this sample may be carry-over from other donors' samples. Both conserved end residues are part of each CDR3. D genes are given only for firm matches. Size tells how often a clone was seen (once, few, many) or the class of an expanded clone, and some rows leave it out.

D gene	CDR3 length	J gene	clone size	V gene	CDR3 DNA	CDR3 protein
TRBD1	15	TRBJ2-5	-	TRBV29-1	TGCAGCGTACGCCGGGACAGGGGCAAAGGGGAGACCCAGTACTTC	CSVRRDRGKGETQYF
TRBD1	15	TRBJ2-3	many	TRBV2	TGTGCCAGCAGTAAGGACAGGGGATGGACAGATACGCAGTATTTT	CASSKDRGWTDTQYF
TRBD2	20	TRBJ2-3	few	TRBV27	TGTGCCAGCAGTCCGCCCCTCCCCGGCATTAGCGGGAGTAGGGCAGATACGCAGTATTTT	CASSPPLPGISGSRADTQYF
TRBD2	15	TRBJ2-7	many	TRBV14	TGTGCCAGCAGCCAATTGGTCGGCGGGGGGAGAGGGCAGTACTTC	CASSQLVGGGRGQYF
-	15	TRBJ2-1	many	TRBV30	TGTGCCTGTCCCCTGTACCCGAGCTCCTACAATGAGCAGTTCTTC	CACPLYPSSYNEQFF
TRBD2	18	TRBJ2-5	few	TRBV27	TGTGCCAGCAGTTTAGATCGCGTTAGCGGGAGGGCCCTAGAGACCCAGTACTTC	CASSLDRVSGRALETQYF
-	15	TRBJ1-1	-	TRBV20-1	TGCAGTGCTATACTGACAGGTGCCGGGGACACTGAAGCTTTCTTT	CSAILTGAGDTEAFF
-	12	TRBJ1-2	many	TRBV20-1	TGCAGTGCTATTAGGAGAACTGGGGGCTACACCTTC	CSAIRRTGGYTF
TRBD2	13	TRBJ2-1	-	TRBV20-1	TGCAGTGCTCGGGCTAGCGGGACCAATGAGCAGTTCTTC	CSARASGTNEQFF
-	12	TRBJ1-2	many	TRBV20-1	TGCAGTGCTCCCGACAGCTACTATGGCTACACCTTC	CSAPDSYYGYTF
-	16	TRBJ1-2	-	TRBV6-6	TGTGCCAGCACCACTACAGAACGAGGGACCAACTATGGCTACAACTTC	CASTTTERGTNYGYNF